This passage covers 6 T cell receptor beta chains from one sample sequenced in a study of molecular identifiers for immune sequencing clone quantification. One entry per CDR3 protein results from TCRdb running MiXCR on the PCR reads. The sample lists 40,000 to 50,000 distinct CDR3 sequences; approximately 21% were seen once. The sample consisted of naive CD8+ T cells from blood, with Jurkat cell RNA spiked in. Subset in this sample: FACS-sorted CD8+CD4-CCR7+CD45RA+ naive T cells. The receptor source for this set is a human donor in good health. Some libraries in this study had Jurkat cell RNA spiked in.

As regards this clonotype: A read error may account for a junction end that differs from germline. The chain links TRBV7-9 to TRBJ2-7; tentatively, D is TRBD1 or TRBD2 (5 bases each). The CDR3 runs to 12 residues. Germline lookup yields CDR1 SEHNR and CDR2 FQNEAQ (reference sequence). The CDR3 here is CACSAIGDEEYF. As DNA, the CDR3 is TGTGCCTGCAGCGCTATAGGGGACGAAGAGTACTTC.

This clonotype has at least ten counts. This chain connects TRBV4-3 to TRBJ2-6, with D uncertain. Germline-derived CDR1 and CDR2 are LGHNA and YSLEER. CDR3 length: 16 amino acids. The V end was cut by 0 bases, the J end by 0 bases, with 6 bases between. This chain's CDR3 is CASSQDHTSGANVLTF. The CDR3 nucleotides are TGCGCCAGCAGCCAAGATCATACCTCTGGGGCCAACGTCCTGACTTTC.

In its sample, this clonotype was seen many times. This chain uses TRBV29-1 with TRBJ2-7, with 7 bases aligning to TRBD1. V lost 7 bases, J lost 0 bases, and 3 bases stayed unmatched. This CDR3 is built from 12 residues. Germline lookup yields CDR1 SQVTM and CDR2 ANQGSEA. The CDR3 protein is CSARDSSYEQYF. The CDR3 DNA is TGCAGCGCCCGGGACAGCTCCTACGAGCAGTACTTC.

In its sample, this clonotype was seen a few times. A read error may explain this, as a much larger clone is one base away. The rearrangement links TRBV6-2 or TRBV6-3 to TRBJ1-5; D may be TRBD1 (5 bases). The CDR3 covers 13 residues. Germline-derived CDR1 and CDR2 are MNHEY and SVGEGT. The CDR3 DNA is TGTGCCGGCAGTTCAGACAGCTATCAACCCCAGCATTTT. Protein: CAGSSDSYQPQHF.

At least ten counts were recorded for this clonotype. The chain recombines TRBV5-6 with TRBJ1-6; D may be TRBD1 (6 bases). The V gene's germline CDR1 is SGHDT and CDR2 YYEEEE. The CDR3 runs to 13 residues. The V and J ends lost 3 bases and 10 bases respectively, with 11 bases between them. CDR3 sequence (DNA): TGTGCCAGCAGCTACACAGGGAGGTCACCCCTCCACTTT. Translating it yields CASSYTGRSPLHF.

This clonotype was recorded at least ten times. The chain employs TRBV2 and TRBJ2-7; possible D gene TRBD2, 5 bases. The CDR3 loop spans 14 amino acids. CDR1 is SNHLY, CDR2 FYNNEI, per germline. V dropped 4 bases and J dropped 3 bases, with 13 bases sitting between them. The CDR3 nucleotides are TGTGCCAGCAGTGGCCGGCGGGCGGGCTACGAGCAGTACTTC. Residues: CASSGRRAGYEQYF.